What follows are 23 T cell receptor beta chains derived from one specimen sequenced in a study of T cells in Graves' hyperthyroidism and ophthalmopathy. The TCR beta CDR3 regions underwent amplification using RNA transcripts as the source. The HTBI primer set drove a first-round RT-PCR of the TCR CDR3. MiXCR was run by TCRdb on the multiplex PCR reads, yielding one entry per CDR3 protein. Here the sample spans 530,000 or so distinct CDR3 sequences, over 15% being singletons. Material: blood. The receptor source for this set is a woman in her late teens or twenties with Graves' ophthalmopathy.

V is TRBV10-2 and J is TRBJ2-1, with unresolved D. Between the trimmed V and J ends, which lost 1 base and 5 bases, there was a span of 12 bases. The CDR3 totals 15 residues. The germline V gene has CDR1 WSHSY and CDR2 SAAADI. The CDR3 is CASSELGQFNNEQFF. DNA of the CDR3: TGCGCCAGCAGTGAGTTGGGCCAGTTTAACAATGAGCAGTTCTTC.

V and J are TRBV18 and TRBJ1-2; a possible D gene is TRBD1 (6 bases). This CDR3 spans 13 amino acids. Per the germline V gene, CDR1 is KGHSH and CDR2 is LQKENI. Trimming shortened V by 4 bases and J by 3 bases, and 9 bases separated the two germline ends. The CDR3 region is CASSRGADYGYTF. CDR3 in DNA: TGTGCCAGCTCACGGGGGGCGGACTATGGCTACACCTTC.

J is TRBJ1-2 and V is TRBV19; TRBD1 aligns across 8 bases. CDR1 is LNHDA, CDR2 SQIVND, per germline (reference sequence). J was trimmed by 2 bases and V by 4 bases; bases with no gene match: 9. CDR3 size: 16 residues. The CDR3 DNA reads TGTGCCAGTAGTACACCCAGGACAGGGCCAAACTATGGCTACACCTTC. Encoded protein: CASSTPRTGPNYGYTF.

The rearrangement joins TRBV7-9 to TRBJ1-6, with 7 bases that match TRBD1. CDR1 SEHNR and CDR2 FQNEAQ come from the germline V gene (reference sequence). The CDR3 consists of 14 residues. Trimming removed 7 bases from V and 7 bases from J; junction bases left unmatched: 7. Written as DNA, the CDR3 is TGTGCCAGCACAGGGGGTGTTGGGAATTCACCCCTCCACTTT. It encodes CASTGGVGNSPLHF.

This clonotype was detected many times. This rearrangement joins TRBV3-1 to TRBJ2-1; a weak D match, TRBD1 (5 bases). The CDR3 runs 13 residues. CDR1 LGHDT and CDR2 YNNKEL come from the germline V gene (reference sequence). The V end was cut by 5 bases, the J end by 4 bases, with 9 bases between. The CDR3, as DNA: TGTGCCAGCAGCAAGACAGAGTACAATGAGCAGTTCTTC. It codes for CASSKTEYNEQFF.

This chain links TRBV14 with TRBJ1-1; 9 bases are a match to TRBD1. Germline V gives CDR1 SGHDN, CDR2 FVKESK. Trimming at V came to 3 bases and at J to 1 base, leaving 12 bases not matched to a gene. CDR3 size: 18 residues. In DNA form, the CDR3 reads TGTGCCAGCAGCCAGGGACCGGGACAGGGAAATCAGAACACTGAAGCTTTCTTT. Its protein product is CASSQGPGQGNQNTEAFF.

This clonotype was observed a handful of times. The chain employs TRBV27 and TRBJ2-7; D perhaps matches TRBD2 (5 bases). This CDR3 region has 14 residues. The germline V and J ends were trimmed by 6 bases and 7 bases, with 19 bases remaining between them. Germline values: CDR1 MNHEY, CDR2 SMNVEV (reference sequence). The DNA for the CDR3 is TGTGCCAGCAGCCCCGGAGAGGCCCCGGGGGAGCAGTACTTC. Its protein product is CASSPGEAPGEQYF.

The chain has TRBV4-1 and TRBJ2-1; 7 bases match TRBD1. V lost 1 base and J lost 1; bases outside the gene matches: 1. Germline assignment: CDR1 MGHRA and CDR2 YSYEKL. This CDR3 spans 15 amino acids. CDR3 in amino acids: CASSQATGSYNEQFF. Written as DNA, the CDR3 is TGCGCCAGCAGCCAAGCGACAGGGTCCTACAATGAGCAGTTCTTC.

The chain carries TRBV7-9 and TRBJ2-5, with TRBD1 identical over 9 bases. Germline CDR1 reads SEHNR; CDR2 reads FQNEAQ (reference sequence). The junction had 11 bases not matched to a gene; V was cut back by 5 bases and J by 4 bases. This CDR3 has 16 residues. In nucleotides, the CDR3 is TGTGCCAGCAGCATTGGGGACAGGGCCGGGTTAGAGACCCAGTACTTC. Protein sequence: CASSIGDRAGLETQYF.

The gene calls are TRBV5-1 and TRBJ2-6, with 9 nucleotides matching TRBD2. Per germline, CDR1 SGHRS and CDR2 YFSETQ. J was trimmed by 1 base and V by 2 bases; bases with no gene match: 7. The CDR3 consists of 18 residues. The CDR3 sequence is CASSFKRGALSGANVLTF. For the CDR3, the DNA is TGCGCCAGCAGCTTCAAGCGGGGGGCCCTATCTGGGGCCAACGTCCTGACTTTC.

The V call is TRBV5-1, the J call TRBJ2-2; 7 nucleotides agree with TRBD2. CDR3 size: 17 residues. Germline V lookup: CDR1 SGHRS, CDR2 YFSETQ. Trimming removed 0 bases from V and 5 bases from J; junction bases left unmatched: 10. CDR3 nucleotides: TGCGCCAGCAGCTTGGCAGGGCTAGCGGATAGAACCGGGGAGCTGTTTTTT. This translates into CASSLAGLADRTGELFF.

This clonotype was counted at least ten times. J is TRBJ1-5 and V is TRBV2; 11 bases fit TRBD1. The CDR3 spans 14 residues. The J segment lost 6 bases and the V segment lost 8 bases, leaving 6 bases of the junction unmatched. Germline CDR1 SNHLY, CDR2 FYNNEI. The CDR3: CASQGQGVGQPQHF. CDR3 coding DNA: TGTGCCAGCCAGGGACAGGGGGTCGGTCAGCCCCAGCATTTT.

This clonotype has ten or more counts. V and J are TRBV7-8 and TRBJ2-3; 14 bases agree with TRBD2. The CDR3 sequence is 15 residues long. Trimming cost V 5 bases and J 6 bases; bases outside gene matches: 4. The V gene's germline CDR1 is SGHVS and CDR2 FQNEAQ. CDR3 residues: CASSPRTSGGDTQYF. In DNA form, the CDR3 reads TGTGCCAGCAGCCCCAGGACTAGCGGGGGGGATACGCAGTATTTT.

This clonotype was observed a few times. The CDR3 region is CSARGTHDPYEQYF. The CDR3, as DNA: TGCAGTGCCCGGGGGACACACGATCCCTACGAGCAGTACTTC. The V call is TRBV20-1, the J call TRBJ2-7, with D possibly called TRBD1 or TRBD2 (6 bases each). Germline values: CDR1 DFQATT, CDR2 SNEGSKA (reference sequence). The length of the CDR3 is 14 residues. With 6 bases removed from V and 2 bases from J, the gap between germline ends came to 17 bases.

There are a few counts of this clonotype. This sequence joins TRBV9 and TRBJ2-1; D is unclear. There are 16 residues in the CDR3. With 1 base removed from V and 6 bases from J, the gap between germline ends came to 17 bases. CDR1 SGDLS and CDR2 YYNGEE come from the germline V gene. The CDR3 coding sequence is TGTGCCAGCAGCGTAAATTGGGTCGGCGGTTCCAATGAGCAGTTCTTC. Translation: CASSVNWVGGSNEQFF.

This clonotype was observed a handful of times. V and J are TRBV10-1 and TRBJ2-7, with 12 bases fitting TRBD2. With V trimmed by 3 bases and J by 0 bases, 3 bases remained unmatched. CDR3 length: 16 amino acids. Germline V gene lookup returns CDR1 WNHNN and CDR2 SYGVQD (reference sequence). The CDR3 loop is CASSDTTSGSSYEQYF. The CDR3 DNA reads TGCGCCAGCAGTGATACGACTAGCGGGAGCTCCTACGAGCAGTACTTC.

In its sample, this clonotype was seen many times. The chain uses TRBV7-8 and TRBJ1-1; TRBD1 might be the D (5 bases). Germline CDR1 reads SGHVS; CDR2 reads FQNEAQ. This CDR3 comprises 14 residues. Trimming stripped 3 bases from V and 6 bases from J, with 14 bases between. The CDR3 sequence: CASSFLGAEAEAFF. The CDR3 coding sequence is TGTGCCAGCAGCTTTTTAGGGGCAGAGGCTGAAGCTTTCTTT.

This clonotype was observed many times. J is TRBJ2-7 and V is TRBV5-6; possibly TRBD2 for D (6 bases). The V gene's germline CDR1 is SGHDT and CDR2 YYEEEE. The V gene lost 2 bases and the J gene lost 3 bases, with 12 bases spanning the gap. This CDR3 has 14 residues. CDR3 bases: TGTGCCAGCAGCTTTGGCGGGACCAGCTACGAGCAGTACTTC. Its protein is CASSFGGTSYEQYF.

Many counts were recorded for this clonotype. The chain combines TRBV2 with TRBJ1-1; TRBD1 matches at 7 bases. The ends lost 7 bases at V and 6 bases at J; junction bases unmatched: 14. The germline V gene encodes CDR1 SNHLY and CDR2 FYNNEI. The CDR3 loop spans 15 amino acids. The CDR3 sequence is CASTADRDSDPEAFF. CDR3 DNA sequence: TGTGCCAGCACCGCCGACCGGGACAGTGATCCTGAAGCTTTCTTT.

This clonotype was counted only a few times. The CDR3 protein is CASSPKAGELFF. CDR3 nucleotide sequence: TGTGCCAGCAGCCCCAAGGCCGGGGAGCTGTTTTTT. The chain is built from TRBV3-1 and TRBJ2-2; no clear D gene. The CDR3 length is 12 residues. Germline CDR1 and CDR2: LGHDT and YNNKEL (reference sequence). The V gene lost 4 bases and the J gene lost 6 bases, with 6 bases spanning the gap.

This clonotype was recorded many times. This chain links TRBV28 with TRBJ1-5, with 11 bases identical to TRBD1. Looked up from germline, CDR1 is MDHEN and CDR2 is SYDVKM. Germline trimming cut 6 bases from V and 6 bases from J; bases unmatched to any gene: 7. The CDR3 sequence is 15 residues long. The CDR3 spells CASRRGQGASQPQHF. Written as DNA, the CDR3 is TGTGCCAGCAGAAGAGGACAGGGGGCGAGTCAGCCCCAGCATTTT.

The V gene is TRBV6-2 or TRBV6-3, the J gene TRBJ1-5, with D hard to call. The CDR3 is 12 residues long. Germline CDR1 is MNHEY and CDR2 is SVGEGT. V lost 5 bases and J lost 7, with 9 bases in between. CDR3 bases: TGTGCCAGCAGTAGACCGGGACAGCCCCAGCATTTT. Protein product: CASSRPGQPQHF.

This clonotype was recorded at least ten times. The chain recombines TRBV28 with TRBJ1-4, with unresolved D. This CDR3 region has 12 residues. Germline CDR1 is MDHEN and CDR2 is SYDVKM. The ends were cut back, 6 bases at V and 7 bases at J, with 9 bases in the middle. The CDR3 region has the DNA TGTGCCAGCAGCTTTGGGCGTGAAAAACTGTTTTTT. Protein product: CASSFGREKLFF. The full variable domain, completed using reference TRBV28 and TRBJ1-4, is DVKVTQSSRYLVKRTGEKVFLECVQDMDHENMFWYRQDPGLGLRLIYFSYDVKMKEKGDIPEGYSVSREKKERFSLILESASTNQTSMYLCASSFGREKLFFGSGTQLSVL.